Listed below are T cell receptor beta chains from one sample, sequenced in a study of cytomegalovirus exposure and HLA in healthy donors. Sequencing used immunoSEQ multiplex PCR; TCRdb keeps in-frame clones, though not all of them. The repertoire has roughly 180,000 clones, 65% to 85% of them found once; the top ten carry 1.2%. Sample: PBMCs. These receptors all stem from a boy younger than 10 in good health and CMV-seronegative. CDR3s leave out the opening cysteine and the closing phenylalanine or tryptophan. Each record gives: J gene, clone size, V gene, CDR3 protein. A clone size is listed for some rows: how often the clone was seen (once, few, many), or a class if it is expanded.

>TRBJ1-2|-|TRBV6-5
ASSFTPSVPNGYT
>TRBJ2-3|-|TRBV14
ASSQGLQGAFRYGTDTQY
>TRBJ2-6|-|TRBV7-9
ASSMTGLSGANVLT
>TRBJ2-1|-|TRBV6-6
ASSGTRNNEQF
>TRBJ2-3|-|TRBV27
ASSSRTGGTDTQY
>TRBJ1-1|-|TRBV12-2
ASRLPSTGVTEAF
>TRBJ2-3|once|TRBV28
ASRTSGRDSTDTQY
>TRBJ2-2|-|TRBV6-6
ATMRPGELF
>TRBJ2-2|-|TRBV19
ASRVPGTGELF
>TRBJ2-1|-|TRBV20-1
SARADNEQF
>TRBJ1-2|-|TRBV6-5
ASSYSGRGASGYT
>TRBJ1-1|-|TRBV15
ATSRAPPGGTGAF
>TRBJ1-1|-|TRBV7-8
ASSARSTGLGNTEAF
>TRBJ1-5|-|TRBV6-6
ASSYWEGQPQH
>TRBJ1-1|-|TRBV11-3
ASSLGDRGDTEAF
>TRBJ1-5|-|TRBV19
ASSEGHKDQPQH
>TRBJ2-5|few|TRBV11-2
ASSLSIPGTGTETQY
>TRBJ2-7|-|TRBV5-1
ASSVIAGTYEQY
>TRBJ1-1|-|TRBV6-6
ASRQGGNTEAF
>TRBJ1-2|-|TRBV4-3
ASSQDGGGRSYGYT
>TRBJ1-1|-|TRBV10-1
ASSAESGGLNTEAF
>TRBJ2-2|-|TRBV9
ASSVSGEHGAGELF
>TRBJ2-1|few|TRBV6-1
ASRIGLQSYNEQF
>TRBJ1-4|-|TRBV2
ASSELGAINEKLF
>TRBJ2-3|-|TRBV7-9
ASRDSGTDTQY
>TRBJ1-2|-|TRBV23-1
ASSQSLWIGSDYGYT
>TRBJ1-4|-|TRBV19
ASSAGQRNGQVF
>TRBJ1-1|-|TRBV19
ASSIGGRGEAF